A single sample gave rise to the 18 T cell receptor beta chains below, sequenced in a study of blood T cell repertoires in COVID-19 (dated by TCRdb to between 2020 and 2021). Library preparation used the immunoSEQ multiplex PCR assay. The source is immuneACCESS, and TCRdb retained only in-frame sequences with V and J called. Part of the clones is not carried over; for the studies checked, unresolved V genes explain less than half of this, and the remainder is unexplained. The sample table holds roughly 73,000 clones, of which approximately 92% were seen once. The ten top clones hold about 9.2% of the sample. Sequences were obtained from peripheral blood. These receptors were collected from a man older than 75 with acute or convalescent COVID-19.

The chain couples TRBV9 to TRBJ2-6; D unclear. V lost 0 bases to trimming and J lost 0 bases, with 4 bases between them. Germline CDR1 reads SGDLS; CDR2 reads YYNGEE. The CDR3 spans 15 residues. CDR3 loop: CASSVVSSGANVLTF. In nucleotides, the CDR3 is TGTGCCAGCAGCGTAGTCAGCTCTGGGGCCAACGTCCTGACTTTC.

The CDR3 loop is CASIGAGGTQPQHF. The CDR3 nucleotides read TGTGCCAGCATCGGGGCAGGGGGAACTCAGCCCCAGCATTTT. The V gene is TRBV6-5, the J gene TRBJ1-5; 7 nucleotides align to TRBD1. From germline, CDR1 is MNHEY and CDR2 SVGAGI. V dropped 7 bases and J dropped 6; count of bases not matched to a gene: 9. The CDR3 is 14 amino acids.

The J gene is TRBJ2-1, the V gene TRBV9; D might be TRBD1 (8 bases). Germline V CDR1 and CDR2: SGDLS, YYNGEE. The CDR3 runs 15 residues. Trimming removed 0 bases from V and 7 bases from J, with 14 bases in between. CDR3 sequence: CASSVGGRDRNEQFF. The CDR3 DNA is TGTGCCAGCAGCGTAGGTGGGAGGGACAGGAATGAGCAGTTCTTC.

The chain is built from TRBV2 and TRBJ1-6; 8 nucleotides match TRBD1. CDR1 and CDR2 from the germline V gene are SNHLY and FYNNEI. The V segment lost 6 bases and the J segment 8 bases; nucleotides outside the gene matches: 6. The CDR3 runs 14 residues. CDR3 loop: CASSPDRGYSPLHF. CDR3 coding DNA: TGTGCCAGCAGCCCCGACAGGGGTTATTCACCCCTCCACTTT.

The V gene is TRBV2, the J gene TRBJ2-7; no clear D gene. Germline CDR1 is SNHLY and CDR2 is FYNNEI. This CDR3 has 12 residues. V lost 4 bases and J 3 bases, leaving 7 bases between the germline ends. The CDR3 DNA is TGTGCCAGCAGTGGAAGAGACTACGAGCAGTACTTC. It specifies CASSGRDYEQYF.

This chain uses TRBV7-9 with TRBJ1-2; 8 nucleotides agree with TRBD1. Germline V lookup: CDR1 SEHNR, CDR2 FQNEAQ (reference sequence). CDR3 length equals 16 residues. V was clipped by 3 bases and J by 3 bases; unmatched bases: 9. The CDR3 sequence is CASSLGVMTGDYGYTF. The CDR3 DNA sequence: TGTGCCAGCAGCTTGGGGGTCATGACAGGGGACTATGGCTACACCTTC.

The chain employs TRBV19 and TRBJ1-4; no clear D. The CDR3 sequence is 17 residues long. Between the trimmed V and J ends, which lost 9 bases and 1 base, there was a span of 21 bases. Germline CDR1 and CDR2: LNHDA and SQIVND (reference sequence). The CDR3 reads CASHRRVGGLTNEKLFF. The CDR3 DNA reads TGTGCCAGCCACCGACGGGTAGGAGGTTTAACTAATGAAAAACTGTTTTTT.

Here the CDR3 DNA reads TGTGCCAGCAGCCCTCAGACAGGGGGGTACGAGCAGTACTTC. It codes for CASSPQTGGYEQYF. This chain joins TRBV27 and TRBJ2-7; 9 bases agree with TRBD1. The V gene end was trimmed by 6 bases and the J gene end by 4 bases; junction bases not matched to a gene: 7. This CDR3 has 14 amino acids. CDR1 is MNHEY, CDR2 SMNVEV, per germline (reference sequence).

This chain uses TRBV5-6 with TRBJ1-1; possible D gene TRBD1, 6 bases. The V end was cut by 6 bases, the J end by 2 bases, with 29 bases between. CDR1 SGHDT and CDR2 YYEEEE come from the germline V gene. There are 19 residues in the CDR3. The CDR3 DNA reads TGTGCCAGCAACTTCAGGGGCAGTTCTAGCAAAGGCGGAAACACTGAAGCTTTCTTT. Amino acids: CASNFRGSSSKGGNTEAFF.

This clone was found a few times. CDR3: CASSPGLAGNYEQYF. The CDR3 DNA sequence: TGTGCCAGCAGCCCGGGACTAGCGGGAAATTACGAGCAGTACTTC. V is TRBV3-1 (or the pseudogene TRBV3-2) and J is TRBJ2-7; 13 bases align to TRBD2. Germline CDR1 reads LGHDT; CDR2 reads YNNKEL (reference sequence). J gave up 4 bases and V 4 bases, and 4 bases lay outside the gene matches. This CDR3 comprises 15 residues.

The rearrangement links TRBV24-1 to TRBJ2-2; 7 bases are shared with TRBD2. The ends lost 7 bases at V and 7 bases at J; junction bases unmatched: 14. CDR3 length equals 16 residues. The germline CDR1 and CDR2 sequences are KGHDR and SFDVKD. The CDR3 DNA reads as TGTGCCACCAGCGCCACAGAGGCAGCGGGGTACGGGGAGCTGTTTTTT. Amino acid sequence: CATSATEAAGYGELFF.

The chain is built from TRBV6-5 and TRBJ1-3, with 11 bases aligning to TRBD1. V shed 6 bases and J 0 bases; nucleotides not matched to a gene: 1. The V gene's germline CDR1 is MNHEY and CDR2 SVGAGI. CDR3 length: 15 residues. The CDR3 reads CASRGTGGSGNTIYF. In DNA, the CDR3 is TGTGCCAGCAGGGGGACAGGGGGCTCTGGAAACACCATATATTTT.

This rearrangement joins TRBV5-1 to TRBJ2-3; 8 bases agree with TRBD1. The CDR3 consists of 15 residues. Germline assignment: CDR1 SGHRS and CDR2 YFSETQ. V was clipped by 2 bases and J by 4 bases; unmatched bases: 6. CDR3 sequence: CASSFPQGASDTQYF. The CDR3 nucleotides are TGCGCCAGCAGCTTCCCCCAGGGGGCATCAGATACGCAGTATTTT.

The J gene is TRBJ1-4, the V gene TRBV6-5; D is undetermined. The V gene lost 5 bases and the J gene lost 1 base, with 11 bases spanning the gap. There are 15 residues in the CDR3. Germline loops: CDR1 MNHEY, CDR2 SVGAGI. In nucleotides, the CDR3 is TGTGCCAGCAGTAGGGAGGGCAGAACTAATGAAAAACTGTTTTTT. This translates into CASSREGRTNEKLFF.

V is TRBV30 and J is TRBJ1-6; 7 nucleotides match TRBD1. V was pared by 5 bases and J by 0 bases, with 4 bases of the junction left unmatched. The CDR3 is 15 amino acids. Per the germline V gene, CDR1 is GTSNPN and CDR2 is SVGIG (reference sequence). CDR3 sequence: CAWRRQGSYNSPLHF. CDR3 in DNA: TGTGCCTGGCGACGACAGGGCTCCTATAATTCACCCCTCCACTTT.

V usage is TRBV10-3 and J usage is TRBJ2-7; 9 nucleotides line up with TRBD1. Germline CDR1 and CDR2: ENHRY and SYGVKD. This CDR3 comprises 13 residues. The junction had 2 bases not matched to a gene; V was cut back by 7 bases and J by 1 base. The DNA of the CDR3 is TGTGCCATCACGGACAGGGGATCCTACGAGCAGTACTTC. Its translation is CAITDRGSYEQYF.

The chain recombines TRBV11-2 with TRBJ2-1; TRBD1 matches 10 bases. V lost 5 bases and J lost 9; bases outside the gene matches: 10. The germline V gene has CDR1 SGHAT and CDR2 FQNNGV. The CDR3 contains 15 residues. The CDR3: CASSLGTGAWREQFF. The CDR3 DNA reads TGTGCCAGCAGCCTGGGGACAGGGGCCTGGCGTGAGCAGTTCTTC.

CDR3 sequence: CASSPTLTRNYGYTF. The CDR3 DNA is TGTGCCAGCAGCCCTACCCTGACAAGAAACTATGGCTACACCTTC. This sequence joins TRBV5-4 and TRBJ1-2; D gene uncertain. CDR1 and CDR2 from the germline V gene are SGHNT and YYREEE (reference sequence). Trimming stripped 4 bases from V and 2 bases from J, with 15 bases between. The CDR3 totals 15 residues.